This T cell receptor beta chain was sequenced in a study of CD8 T cells in ankylosing spondylitis. MiXCR, run by TCRdb on the 5' RACE reads, gives a single entry per CDR3 protein. The table has about 240,000 distinct CDR3 sequences, around 7.8% seen once; the top ten hold over 6.5%. CDR3 length: 13 amino acids. V lost 4 bases and J lost 8, with 14 bases in between. Per germline, CDR1 SGHTA and CDR2 FQGNSA. Study findings and constraints: In peripheral blood, disease-linked CD8+ clones occurred at relatively low frequencies. Earlier work had already found some motif variants in reactive arthritis synovial fluid and blood. Reportedly, significant enrichment of disease-linked clones occurred in matched ankylosing spondylitis synovial fluid. One TCR beta motif, made up of under ten highly homologous variants, appeared characteristic of ankylosing spondylitis blood.

This clonotype came up many times. Its antigen is currently unknown. Specimen: blood, either unsorted or a sorted T cell fraction (not recorded which). The source of this sequence is a male donor with ankylosing spondylitis or in good health (not recorded which). The genes are TRBV7-2 and TRBJ1-2; perhaps TRBD1 as D (6 bases). CDR3 coding DNA: TGTGCCAGCAGCTCCCTACAGGGAAACGGCTACACCTTC. This encodes CASSSLQGNGYTF.